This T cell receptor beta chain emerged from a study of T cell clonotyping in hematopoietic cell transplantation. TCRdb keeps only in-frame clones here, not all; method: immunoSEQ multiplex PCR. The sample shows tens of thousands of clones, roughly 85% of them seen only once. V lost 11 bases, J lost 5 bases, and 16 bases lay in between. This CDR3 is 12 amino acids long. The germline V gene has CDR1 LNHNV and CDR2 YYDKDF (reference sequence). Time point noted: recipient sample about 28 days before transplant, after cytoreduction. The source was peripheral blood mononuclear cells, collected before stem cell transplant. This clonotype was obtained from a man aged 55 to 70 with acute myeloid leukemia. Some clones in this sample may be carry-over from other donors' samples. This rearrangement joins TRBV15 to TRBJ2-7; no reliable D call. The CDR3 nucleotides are TGTGCCGTCATAGCAGGCTTCCACGAGCAGTACTTC. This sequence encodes CAVIAGFHEQYF.